This T cell receptor beta chain was sequenced in a study of blood T cell repertoires in COVID-19. The CDR3 extends over 17 amino acids. V was pared by 6 bases and J by 2 bases, with 22 bases between. In germline, CDR1 is MDHEN, CDR2 SYDVKM. Recovery meant two consecutive negative NP/OP PCR tests, professional clearance, or resolved symptoms. Clones were read by immunoSEQ multiplex PCR, and TCRdb kept only the in-frame ones, dropping some. The data show 150,000 or so clones, roughly 84% seen once. This clone was detected only a few times. The origin of this receptor is a woman aged 45-65 years who had recovered from COVID-19. The chain uses TRBV28 and TRBJ1-2; D call uncertain. Sequences were obtained from PBMCs or T cells enriched from blood (not recorded which). The CDR3 loop is CASSRIIAGSSNYGYTF. CDR3 coding DNA: TGTGCCAGCAGCCGGATTATAGCGGGGTCTTCCAACTATGGCTACACCTTC.